The present T cell receptor (beta chain) was sequenced within a study of Ad26.COV2.S vaccination and SARS-CoV-2 variants. Treatment indicated: some 20 received Ad26.COV2.S at low or high dose, single or two shots; a few received placebo; per-sample allocation not given. Sample collection was performed on day 63 after the first vaccine or placebo injection. The repertoire was sequenced with immunoSEQ multiplex PCR; TCRdb's copy has only in-frame clones and lacks some. This table has hundreds of thousands of clones, more than 70% appearing once. Between the trimmed V and J ends, which lost 4 bases and 0 bases, there was a span of 14 bases. This CDR3 spans 15 amino acids. Germline V CDR1 and CDR2: SGHRS, YFSETQ.

The sample here was peripheral blood, taken in a trial of Ad26.COV2.S vaccine versus placebo. The chain carries TRBV5-1 and TRBJ2-7, with TRBD2 as a possible D gene (6 bases). This TCR came from a person between 18 and 65 years old who received the Ad26.COV2.S COVID-19 vaccine or a placebo. CDR3 bases: TGCGCCAGCAGCACCGGCGGGGCCCCCTCCTACGAGCAGTACTTC. Translation gives CASSTGGAPSYEQYF. The variable domain in full, with the rest retrieved from reference TRBV5-1 and TRBJ2-7, is KAGVTQTPRYLIKTRGQQVTLSCSPISGHRSVSWYQQTPGQGLQFLFEYFSETQRNKGNFPGRFSGRQFSNSRSEMNVSTLELGDSALYLCASSTGGAPSYEQYFGPGTRLTVT.